Included here is one T cell receptor (beta chain) sequence, with context. The sample comes from a study of blood T cell repertoires in COVID-19. Only in-frame clones appear in the TCRdb table, and some are missing; sequencing was by immunoSEQ multiplex PCR. The table includes under 300,000 clones, about nine tenths detected once. The germline V gene encodes CDR1 MNHNY and CDR2 SVGAGI (reference sequence). CDR3 length: 14 amino acids. V lost 0 bases, J lost 4 bases, and 3 bases stayed unmatched. Specimen: peripheral blood. The chain couples TRBV6-6 to TRBJ2-7; the match to TRBD1 covers 7 bases. The receptor comes from a man aged 50 or older with acute or convalescent COVID-19. DNA for the CDR3: TGTGCCAGCAGTTACTCGGGACAGAATTACGAGCAGTACTTC. It encodes CASSYSGQNYEQYF.